These 5 T cell receptor beta chains came from one sample sequenced in a study of Ad26.COV2.S vaccination and SARS-CoV-2 variants. Sequenced by immunoSEQ multiplex PCR; TCRdb stores in-frame clones only, minus some. The repertoire holds under 550,000 clones, with around nine tenths as singletons. Noted treatment: around 19 received Ad26.COV2.S at low or high dose, single or two shots; about five received placebo; per-sample allocation not given. The investigators took samples on day 63 after the first vaccine or placebo injection. The sequences come from peripheral blood, collected in a trial of Ad26.COV2.S vaccine versus placebo. Receptors originate from a person between 18 and 60 years old who received the Ad26.COV2.S COVID-19 vaccine or a placebo.

The gene calls are TRBV19 and TRBJ2-5; 9 nucleotides align to TRBD1. Losses at the gene ends were 3 bases for V and 3 bases for J; bases not matched to a gene: 2. This CDR3 has 14 amino acids. CDR1 LNHDA and CDR2 SQIVND come from the germline V gene (reference sequence). The CDR3 here is CASSMTGGKETQYF. The DNA of the CDR3 is TGTGCCAGTAGTATGACAGGGGGAAAAGAGACCCAGTACTTC.

The V and J genes are TRBV5-8 and TRBJ1-2; no reliable D call. V shed 0 bases and J shed 8 bases, with 17 bases lying between them. Germline V gives CDR1 SGHTS, CDR2 YDEGEE. The CDR3 spans 15 residues. DNA of the CDR3: TGTGCCAGCAGCTTGGGTGGCAGCCAACGAAAAGGCTACACCTTC. Amino acid sequence: CASSLGGSQRKGYTF.

The J gene is TRBJ1-1, the V gene TRBV7-2; tentatively, D is TRBD1 (5 bases). Trimming cost V 2 bases and J 4 bases, with 14 bases left between them. This CDR3 has 15 residues. Germline V gene lookup returns CDR1 SGHTA and CDR2 FQGNSA. CDR3 loop: CASSLKIQGATEAFF. As DNA, the CDR3 is TGTGCCAGCAGCTTAAAAATCCAGGGTGCCACTGAAGCTTTCTTT.

The chain couples TRBV24-1 to TRBJ2-1; tentatively, D is TRBD1 (5 bases). Germline V gives CDR1 KGHDR, CDR2 SFDVKD. The CDR3 consists of 14 residues. V lost 5 bases and J lost 8, with 15 bases in between. The CDR3 is CATSGGGSDHEQFF. DNA of the CDR3: TGTGCCACCAGTGGGGGCGGCAGTGACCATGAGCAGTTCTTC.

This chain connects TRBV5-1 to TRBJ1-2; 9 bases match TRBD1. CDR1 and CDR2 from the germline V gene are SGHRS and YFSETQ. The ends lost 4 bases at V and 6 bases at J; junction bases unmatched: 7. The CDR3 contains 14 residues. CDR3 sequence (DNA): TGCGCCAGCAGCGACCGACAGGGGGGGAATGGCTACACCTTC. Amino acids: CASSDRQGGNGYTF.